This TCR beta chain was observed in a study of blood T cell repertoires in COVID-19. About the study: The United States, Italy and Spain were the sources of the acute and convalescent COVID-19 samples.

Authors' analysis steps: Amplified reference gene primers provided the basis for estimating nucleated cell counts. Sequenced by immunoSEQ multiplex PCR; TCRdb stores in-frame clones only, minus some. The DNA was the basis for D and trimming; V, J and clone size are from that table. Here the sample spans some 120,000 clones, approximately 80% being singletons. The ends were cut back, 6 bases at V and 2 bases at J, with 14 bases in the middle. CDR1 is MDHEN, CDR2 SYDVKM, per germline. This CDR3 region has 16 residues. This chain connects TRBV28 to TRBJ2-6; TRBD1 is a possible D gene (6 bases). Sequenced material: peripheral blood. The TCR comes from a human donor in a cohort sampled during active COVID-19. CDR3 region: CASSPTGPPGANVLTF. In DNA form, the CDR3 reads TGTGCCAGCAGCCCCACAGGGCCCCCTGGGGCCAACGTCCTGACTTTC.